Reported below is one T cell receptor (beta chain). The source of the sample is a study of blood T cell repertoires in COVID-19. For the study at large: Sources were T cells, B-cell-depleted T cells, or PBMCs; the material itself was cDNA or gDNA.

This CDR3 comprises 14 residues. Germline V gives CDR1 SGHRS, CDR2 YFSETQ. Trimming pared 2 bases from V and 4 bases from J, leaving 12 bases between. Some clones are missing from TCRdb's copy, which holds only in-frame ones; the method was immunoSEQ multiplex PCR. The sample carries around 120,000 clones, 70% to 85% recorded once. The TCR sequence derives from a man aged 45-65 years with acute or convalescent COVID-19. Sequenced sample: peripheral blood. The genes are TRBV5-1 and TRBJ2-5, with D maybe TRBD1 (5 bases). CDR3 protein: CASSFSSGAETQYF. CDR3 DNA sequence: TGCGCCAGCAGCTTTTCTAGTGGGGCAGAGACCCAGTACTTC. Looking up the rest from reference TRBV5-1 and TRBJ2-5 gives the full variable domain: KAGVTQTPRYLIKTRGQQVTLSCSPISGHRSVSWYQQTPGQGLQFLFEYFSETQRNKGNFPGRFSGRQFSNSRSEMNVSTLELGDSALYLCASSFSSGAETQYFGPGTRLLVL.